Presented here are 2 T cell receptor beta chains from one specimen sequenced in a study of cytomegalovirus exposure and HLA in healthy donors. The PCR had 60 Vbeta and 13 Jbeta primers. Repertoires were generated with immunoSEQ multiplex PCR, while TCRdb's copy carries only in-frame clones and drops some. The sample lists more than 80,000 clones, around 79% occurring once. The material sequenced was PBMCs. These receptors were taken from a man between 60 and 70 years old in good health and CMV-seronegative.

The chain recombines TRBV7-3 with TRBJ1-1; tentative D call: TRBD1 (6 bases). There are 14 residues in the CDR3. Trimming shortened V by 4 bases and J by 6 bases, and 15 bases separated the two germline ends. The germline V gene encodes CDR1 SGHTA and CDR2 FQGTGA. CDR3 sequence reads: CASSYYGGGPEAFF. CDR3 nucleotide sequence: TGTGCCAGCAGCTACTACGGGGGGGGCCCTGAAGCTTTCTTT.

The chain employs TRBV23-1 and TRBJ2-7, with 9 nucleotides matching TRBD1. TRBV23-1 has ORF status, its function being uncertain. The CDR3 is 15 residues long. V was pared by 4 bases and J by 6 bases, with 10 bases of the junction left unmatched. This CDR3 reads CASSRRDRVPSEQYV. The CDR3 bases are TGCGCCAGCAGTCGCCGGGACAGGGTTCCTAGCGAGCAGTACGTC.